The rows below give T cell receptor beta chains drawn from one sample of a study of cytomegalovirus exposure and HLA in healthy donors. Measured with immunoSEQ multiplex PCR; TCRdb has only the in-frame clones, and not every one. Of some 120,000 clones listed, less than 90% were seen once; the top ten hold 20%. The sequencing input was PBMCs. The receptors originated from a man aged 18 to 35 in good health and CMV-seropositive. CDR3s include the opening cysteine and the closing phenylalanine or tryptophan. Each record gives: V gene, D gene, clone size, J gene, CDR3 protein, CDR3 DNA. D genes are given only for firm matches. Clone size appears in some rows only: once, few, many, or a class for an expanded clone.

V: TRBV9; D: NA; size: NA; J: TRBJ1-6; CDR3: CASSVEQGATPLHF; DNA: TGTGCCAGCAGCGTAGAACAGGGAGCAACGCCCCTCCACTTT
V: TRBV29-1; D: NA; size: NA; J: TRBJ2-7; CDR3: CSVGVFGASYEQYF; DNA: TGCAGCGTTGGGGTGTTTGGGGCCTCCTACGAGCAGTACTTC
V: TRBV27; D: NA; size: NA; J: TRBJ2-7; CDR3: CASGPRAVYEQYF; DNA: TGTGCCAGCGGCCCCCGAGCGGTTTACGAGCAGTACTTC
V: TRBV19; D: TRBD1; size: NA; J: TRBJ2-3; CDR3: CASSPGQGTDTQYF; DNA: TGTGCCAGTAGCCCGGGACAGGGGACAGATACGCAGTATTTT
V: TRBV7-2; D: NA; size: NA; J: TRBJ1-1; CDR3: CASSPSPEVFF; DNA: TGTGCCAGCAGCCCTAGCCCTGAAGTTTTCTTT
V: TRBV6-1; D: NA; size: NA; J: TRBJ1-2; CDR3: CASSVRGSPLSYGYTF; DNA: TGTGCCAGCAGTGTGCGGGGCTCTCCTCTTTCCTATGGCTACACCTTC
V: TRBV9; D: NA; size: NA; J: TRBJ2-6; CDR3: CASAGVSGANVLTF; DNA: TGTGCCAGCGCCGGGGTGTCTGGGGCCAACGTCCTGACTTTC
V: TRBV4-2; D: NA; size: few; J: TRBJ2-5; CDR3: CASSQEGRVGVGGTQYF; DNA: TGTGCCAGCAGCCAAGAAGGCCGGGTAGGAGTCGGGGGGACCCAGTACTTC
V: TRBV30; D: NA; size: NA; J: TRBJ1-2; CDR3: CAWSTPSVNYGYTF; DNA: TGTGCCTGGAGCACCCCAAGCGTGAACTATGGCTACACCTTC
V: TRBV5-1; D: TRBD1; size: NA; J: TRBJ2-5; CDR3: CASSLAQGEQYF; DNA: TGCGCCAGCAGCTTGGCCCAGGGGGAGCAGTACTTC
V: TRBV7-8; D: TRBD2; size: NA; J: TRBJ2-1; CDR3: CASSSHEIAAGVNEQFF; DNA: TGTGCCAGCAGCAGCCACGAGATAGCGGCGGGGGTGAATGAGCAGTTCTTC
V: TRBV2; D: NA; size: NA; J: TRBJ1-6; CDR3: CASSEGGGGSDSPLHF; DNA: TGTGCCAGCAGTGAAGGTGGGGGGGGATCGGATTCACCCCTCCACTTT
V: TRBV5-6; D: NA; size: NA; J: TRBJ2-7; CDR3: CASSPRDLGYEQYF; DNA: TGTGCCAGCAGCCCCAGGGACTTGGGCTACGAGCAGTACTTC
V: TRBV28; D: NA; size: NA; J: TRBJ1-5; CDR3: CASCTRPGSRDSNQPQHF; DNA: TGTGCCAGCTGTACCCGACCCGGGTCGCGAGACAGTAATCAGCCCCAGCATTTT
V: TRBV19; D: NA; size: NA; J: TRBJ1-3; CDR3: CASRVYGTIYF; DNA: TGTGCCAGTAGGGTCTATGGCACCATATATTTT
V: TRBV28; D: TRBD2; size: few; J: TRBJ2-2; CDR3: CASSLLSYAGGRDGELFF; DNA: TGTGCCAGCAGTTTACTCTCATATGCGGGGGGGCGCGACGGGGAGCTGTTTTTT
V: TRBV5-1; D: NA; size: NA; J: TRBJ1-1; CDR3: CASSLNTGTEAFF; DNA: TGCGCCAGCAGCTTGAACACAGGGACTGAAGCTTTCTTT
V: TRBV9; D: NA; size: NA; J: TRBJ1-2; CDR3: CASSAGNYGYTF; DNA: TGTGCCAGCAGCGCGGGGAACTATGGCTACACCTTC